The source of this T cell receptor beta chain is a study of human T cells and chemical hapten exposure. The CDR3 has 13 amino acids. V lost 0 bases, J lost 5 bases, and 10 bases lay in between. CDR1 is SQVTM, CDR2 ANQGSEA, per germline. Time point of the sample: patch test 3, about 24 weeks after DPC sensitization. As to treatment: therapeutic diphenylcyclopropenone sensitization with weekly scalp DPC. TCRdb re-called the RACE reads with MiXCR, one entry per CDR3 protein. The table shows 97,000 or so distinct CDR3 sequences, with roughly a quarter occurring only once. The sequence came from a man aged 40-50 years with alopecia areata. Some clones in this sample may be carry-over from other donors' samples. Sequencing was performed on whole blood, taken in connection with sensitization to the hapten diphenylcyclopropenone (DPC). The chain combines TRBV29-1 with TRBJ2-5; D is possibly TRBD2 (6 bases). This CDR3 reads CSVEDREEETQYF. CDR3 nucleotide sequence: TGCAGCGTTGAAGACAGGGAGGAGGAGACCCAGTACTTC. The full variable domain, with the rest looked up from reference TRBV29-1 and TRBJ2-5, is SAVISQKPSRDICQRGTSLTIQCQVDSQVTMMFWYRQQPGQSLTLIATANQGSEATYESGFVIDKFPISRPNLTFSTLTVSNMSPEDSSIYLCSVEDREEETQYFGPGTRLLVL.